This T cell receptor (beta chain) was sequenced during a study of cytomegalovirus exposure and HLA in healthy donors. Trimming cost V 0 bases and J 2 bases; bases outside gene matches: 6. Germline CDR1 SGDLS, CDR2 YYNGEE. The CDR3 consists of 16 residues. The PCR ran on 60 Vbeta and 13 Jbeta primers. Some clones are missing from TCRdb's copy, which holds only in-frame ones; the method was immunoSEQ multiplex PCR. The sample lists 130,000 or so clones, 6.5% to 9.5% occurring once. The table lists this clone with a few counts. The receptor was derived from a middle-aged man in good health and CMV-seronegative. The source material was PBMCs. The rearrangement joins TRBV9 to TRBJ1-2; 8 nucleotides agree with TRBD1. The CDR3 is CASSVGAGGRNYGYTF. DNA for the CDR3: TGTGCCAGCAGCGTAGGAGCAGGGGGCAGGAACTATGGCTACACCTTC.